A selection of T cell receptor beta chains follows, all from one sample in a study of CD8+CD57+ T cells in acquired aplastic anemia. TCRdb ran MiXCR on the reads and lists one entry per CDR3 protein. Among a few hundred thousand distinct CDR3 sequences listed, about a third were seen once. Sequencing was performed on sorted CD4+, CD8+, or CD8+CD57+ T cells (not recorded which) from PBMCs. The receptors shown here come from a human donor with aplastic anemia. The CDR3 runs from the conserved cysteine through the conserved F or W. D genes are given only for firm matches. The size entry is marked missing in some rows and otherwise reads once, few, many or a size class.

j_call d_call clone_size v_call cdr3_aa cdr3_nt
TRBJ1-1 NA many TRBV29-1 CSPTRSGPEAFF TGCAGCCCAACCAGGTCGGGGCCTGAAGCTTTCTTT
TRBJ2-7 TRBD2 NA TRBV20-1 CSGLAGVDYEQYF TGCAGTGGGCTAGCGGGAGTGGATTACGAGCAGTACTTC
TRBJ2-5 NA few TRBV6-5 CASSYLDSRETQYF TGTGCCAGCAGTTACTTGGACAGCAGAGAGACCCAGTACTTC
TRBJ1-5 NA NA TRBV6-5 CASSSSGVAIKQPQHF TGTGCCAGCAGTTCGTCCGGAGTCGCCATAAAACAGCCCCAGCATTTT
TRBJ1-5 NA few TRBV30 CAWHPGRNSNQPQHF TGTGCCTGGCACCCGGGGAGAAATAGCAATCAGCCCCAGCATTTT
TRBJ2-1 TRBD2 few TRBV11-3 CASRRLAGTINEQFF TGTGCCAGCAGGCGACTAGCGGGAACGATCAATGAGCAGTTCTTC
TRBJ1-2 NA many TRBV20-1 CSARPPGRTYGYTF TGCAGTGCTAGACCCCCGGGGCGGACGTATGGCTACACCTTC
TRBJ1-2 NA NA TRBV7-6 CASSVPGADDDGYTF TGTGCCAGCAGCGTGCCGGGAGCGGACGATGATGGCTACACCTTC
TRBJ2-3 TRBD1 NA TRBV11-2 CASSTWDRVADTQYF TGTGCCAGCAGCACCTGGGACAGGGTCGCAGATACGCAGTATTTT
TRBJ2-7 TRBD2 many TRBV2 CASRKLANEQYF TGTGCCAGCAGGAAACTAGCGAACGAGCAGTACTTC
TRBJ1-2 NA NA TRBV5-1 CASSLSGSWHYGYTF TGCGCCAGCAGCTTATCAGGATCATGGCACTATGGCTACACCTTC
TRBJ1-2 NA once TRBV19 CASRHGPAGSGYTF TGTGCCAGTAGGCACGGCCCGGCGGGCTCTGGCTACACCTTC
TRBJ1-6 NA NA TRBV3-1 CASSQEGAGARAPLHF TGTGCCAGCAGCCAAGAAGGGGCAGGGGCCAGGGCGCCCCTCCACTTT
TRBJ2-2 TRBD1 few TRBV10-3 CASSGRQGAMSGELFF TGTGCCAGCAGTGGACGACAGGGGGCGATGTCCGGGGAGCTGTTTTTT
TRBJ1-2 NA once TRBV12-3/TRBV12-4 CASSFVGGPYGYTF TGTGCCAGCAGTTTTGTAGGAGGTCCCTATGGCTACACCTTC
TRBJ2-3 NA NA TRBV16 CASSQLEGDTQYF TGTGCCAGCAGCCAATTGGAAGGAGATACGCAGTATTTT
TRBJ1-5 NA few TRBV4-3 CASSQATGPNQPQHF TGCGCCAGCAGCCAAGCCACCGGTCCAAATCAGCCCCAGCATTTT
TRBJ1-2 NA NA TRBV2 CASSEGSHGYGYTF TGTGCCAGCAGTGAAGGTTCACACGGCTATGGCTACACCTTC
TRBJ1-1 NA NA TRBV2 CASSERGRTEAFF TGTGCCAGCAGTGAACGCGGACGCACTGAAGCTTTCTTT
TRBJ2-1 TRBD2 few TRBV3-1 CASSQDLGTKLFF TGTGCCAGCAGCCAAGATCTGGGGACTAAGCTGTTCTTC
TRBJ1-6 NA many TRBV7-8 CASSDMSSYNSPLHF TGTGCCAGCAGCGACATGAGCTCCTATAATTCACCCCTCCACTTT
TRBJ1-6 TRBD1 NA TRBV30 CAWAGTGSSPLHF TGTGCCTGGGCCGGGACAGGGAGTTCACCCCTCCACTTT
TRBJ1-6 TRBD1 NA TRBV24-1 CATRHRGLGSALHF TGTGCCACCAGGCACAGGGGTCTAGGATCAGCCCTCCACTTT
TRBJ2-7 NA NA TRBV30 CAWSVGLTYEQYF TGTGCCTGGAGTGTGGGACTTACCTACGAGCAGTACTTC
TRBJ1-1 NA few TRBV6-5 CASSYQGNAEAFF TGTGCCAGCAGTTACCAGGGGAACGCTGAAGCTTTCTTT
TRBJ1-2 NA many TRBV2 CASSGRPNYGYTF TGTGCCAGCTCTGGCAGGCCTAACTATGGCTACACCTTC
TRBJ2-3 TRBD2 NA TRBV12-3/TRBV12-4 CATTGLAWVTQYF TGTGCCACTACGGGACTAGCGTGGGTTACGCAGTATTTT
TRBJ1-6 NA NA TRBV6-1 CASSPRQESGNSPLHF TGTGCCAGCAGCCCCCGGCAGGAGTCAGGGAATTCACCCCTCCACTTT
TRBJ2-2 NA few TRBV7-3 CASSRTGENTGELFF TGTGCCAGCAGCCGTACGGGGGAGAACACCGGGGAGCTGTTTTTT
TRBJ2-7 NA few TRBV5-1 CASSPEGRLSYEQYF TGCGCCAGCAGCCCCGAGGGCCGACTATCCTACGAGCAGTACTTC
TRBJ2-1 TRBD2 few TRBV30 CAWSMTSGTEQFF TGTGCCTGGAGTATGACTAGCGGGACTGAGCAGTTCTTC
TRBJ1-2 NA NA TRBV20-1 CSAPTDYGYTF TGCAGTGCTCCGACGGACTATGGCTACACCTTC
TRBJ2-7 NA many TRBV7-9 CASSPPGLLYEQYF TGTGCCAGCAGCCCCCCGGGACTCCTCTACGAGCAGTACTTC
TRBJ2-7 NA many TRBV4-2 CASSQDLPLLQYF TGTGCCAGCAGCCAAGATCTGCCCCTCCTGCAGTACTTC
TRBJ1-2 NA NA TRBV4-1 CASSHRTTVNYGYTF TGCGCCAGCAGCCACCGAACGACAGTTAACTATGGCTACACCTTC
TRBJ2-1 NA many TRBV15 CATSRDLGKISYNEQFF TGTGCCACCAGCAGAGATCTAGGGAAGATCTCCTACAATGAGCAGTTCTTC
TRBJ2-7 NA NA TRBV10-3 CASSVAGRRAYNEQYF TGTGCCAGCAGTGTCGCCGGGAGAAGGGCCTACAATGAGCAGTACTTC
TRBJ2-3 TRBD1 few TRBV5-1 CASNPGQGTDTQYF TGCGCCAGCAATCCGGGACAGGGGACAGATACGCAGTATTTT
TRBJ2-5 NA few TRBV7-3 CASSHGHIETQYF TGTGCCAGCAGCCACGGACATATAGAGACCCAGTACTTC
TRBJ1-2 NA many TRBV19 CASSYGISFYGYTF TGTGCCAGTAGTTACGGCATATCTTTCTATGGCTACACCTTC
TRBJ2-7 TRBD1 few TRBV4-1 CASSQTSPWTGTYEQYF TGCGCCAGCAGCCAGACGTCACCTTGGACAGGGACCTACGAGCAGTACTTC
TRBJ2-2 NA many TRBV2 CASGTGELFF TGTGCCAGTGGCACCGGGGAGCTGTTTTTT
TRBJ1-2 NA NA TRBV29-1 CSVTVGGGHTF TGCAGCGTCACAGTGGGGGGTGGCCACACCTTC
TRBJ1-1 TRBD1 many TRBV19 CASLDRDHTEAFF TGTGCCAGCCTTGACAGGGATCACACTGAAGCTTTCTTT
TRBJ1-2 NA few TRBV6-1 CASSVTLRGGYTF TGTGCCAGCAGTGTTACCCTCCGGGGTGGCTACACCTTC
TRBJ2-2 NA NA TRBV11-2 CASSSPRGNTGELFF TGTGCCAGCAGCTCCCCGAGGGGGAACACCGGGGAGCTGTTTTTT